Following are 11 T cell receptor beta chains from one sample sequenced in a study of response to subunit inactivated influenza vaccine. MiXCR, run by TCRdb on the RT-PCR reads, gives a single entry per CDR3 protein. The table has about 520,000 distinct CDR3 sequences, over 25% seen once. The specimen was CD4+ T cells sorted from PBMCs, collected roughly 5 days after vaccination. The receptors derive from a man aged 50-59 years who received an inactivated influenza vaccine.

This clonotype was detected a few times. The chain combines TRBV4-2 with TRBJ1-6; D not certain. V was clipped by 0 bases and J by 6 bases, with 9 bases between them. The CDR3 spans 15 residues. CDR1 LGHNA and CDR2 YNFKEQ come from the germline V gene. The CDR3 DNA is TGTGCCAGCAGCCAAGACGTCACAGTTAATTCACCCCTCCACTTT. The encoded protein is CASSQDVTVNSPLHF.

This clonotype has just a few counts. This chain joins TRBV20-1 and TRBJ1-1; tentative D call: TRBD1 (5 bases). Between the trimmed V and J ends, which lost 6 bases and 0 bases, there was a span of 20 bases. CDR1 is DFQATT and CDR2 is SNEGSKA in the germline V gene (reference sequence). The CDR3 has 16 amino acids. DNA for the CDR3: TGCAGTGCCAGCGGGGCGGCCGGTACCATGAACACTGAAGCTTTCTTT. This gives the protein CSASGAAGTMNTEAFF.

This clonotype has only a few counts. The V gene is TRBV20-1, the J gene TRBJ1-1; D might be TRBD1 (6 bases). Germline V CDR1 and CDR2: DFQATT, SNEGSKA (reference sequence). V was pared by 1 base and J by 6 bases, with 15 bases between. This CDR3 region has 14 residues. The CDR3 DNA follows: TGCAGTGCTAGAGTGCGGGGGGCGACGCCTGAAGCTTTCTTT. Protein product: CSARVRGATPEAFF.

This chain connects TRBV6-4 to TRBJ2-1; possibly TRBD1 for D (9 bases). Germline V gene sequence: CDR1 MRHNA, CDR2 SNTAGT. The CDR3 has 14 amino acids. Trimming cost V 7 bases and J 10 bases, with 20 bases left between them. As DNA, the CDR3 is TGTGCCAGCAAGGCGGCGGGGGGACAGGGAGAGCAGTTCTTC. This gives the protein CASKAAGGQGEQFF.

This clonotype occurred a few times. The chain uses TRBV20-1 and TRBJ2-5; 7 nucleotides match TRBD1. The trim removed 3 bases at V and 3 bases at J, leaving 10 bases unmatched. CDR3 length: 15 amino acids. Germline-derived CDR1 and CDR2 are DFQATT and SNEGSKA (reference sequence). The CDR3: CSASRGTAMKETQYF. Here the CDR3 DNA reads TGCAGTGCTAGCAGGGGGACAGCGATGAAAGAGACCCAGTACTTC.

This clonotype came up a few times. This CDR3 reads CSAGLGTYGYTF. CDR3 bases: TGCAGTGCTGGACTTGGGACGTATGGCTACACCTTC. The chain joins TRBV20-1 to TRBJ1-2, with D possibly being TRBD1 (5 bases). Between the trimmed V and J ends, which lost 5 bases and 5 bases, there was a span of 12 bases. Germline CDR1 and CDR2: DFQATT and SNEGSKA (reference sequence). The CDR3 length is 12 residues.

The V gene is TRBV11-2, the J gene TRBJ2-1; D may be TRBD1 (5 bases). Germline loops: CDR1 SGHAT, CDR2 FQNNGV. Trimming pared 1 base from V and 5 bases from J, leaving 12 bases between. This CDR3 region has 15 residues. CDR3 nucleotide sequence: TGTGCCAGCAGCTTAGTCTCCAGGGCCCACAATGAGCAGTTCTTC. This encodes CASSLVSRAHNEQFF.

This clonotype was detected only once. The chain carries TRBV5-5 and TRBJ2-3; D is ambiguous. Germline CDR1 is SGHKS and CDR2 is YYEKEE (reference sequence). Trimming removed 2 bases from V and 2 bases from J, with 6 bases in between. This CDR3 region has 13 residues. CDR3 in amino acids: CASSLLFTDTQYF. DNA of the CDR3: TGTGCCAGCAGCTTACTCTTCACAGATACGCAGTATTTT.

A few counts support this clonotype. The chain links TRBV7-2 to TRBJ2-7, with D unresolved. The CDR3 is 14 amino acids. Deletions cut 5 bases from V and 1 base from J, with 12 bases between. The V gene's germline CDR1 is SGHTA and CDR2 FQGNSA. CDR3 nucleotide sequence: TGTGCCAGCAGCGCCTTAAGGCAGTCCTACGAGCAGTACTTC. Translated, it gives CASSALRQSYEQYF.

This chain links TRBV25-1 with TRBJ2-3; no firm D call. V dropped 3 bases and J dropped 3 bases, with 10 bases sitting between them. This CDR3 is 14 amino acids long. Per germline, CDR1 MGHDK and CDR2 SYGVNS. The CDR3 region has the DNA TGTGCCAGCAGTGAGTGGGCAGGAACAGATACGCAGTATTTT. It yields the protein CASSEWAGTDTQYF.

The table lists this clonotype with a few counts. This chain uses TRBV7-2 with TRBJ2-1; D might be TRBD2 (5 bases). CDR1 is SGHTA and CDR2 is FQGNSA in the germline V gene. The CDR3 is made up of 16 amino acids. V was shortened by 1 base and J by 2 bases, with 12 bases between the two germline ends. The CDR3 DNA is TGTGCCAGCAGCTTAGGAGGGTTGATCGCCTACAATGAGCAGTTCTTC. This translates into CASSLGGLIAYNEQFF. The whole variable domain, remainder taken from reference TRBV7-2 and TRBJ2-1, is GAGVSQSPSNKVTEKGKDVELRCDPISGHTALYWYRQSLGQGLEFLIYFQGNSAPDKSGLPSDRFSAERTGGSVSTLTIQRTQQEDSAVYLCASSLGGLIAYNEQFFGPGTRLTVL.